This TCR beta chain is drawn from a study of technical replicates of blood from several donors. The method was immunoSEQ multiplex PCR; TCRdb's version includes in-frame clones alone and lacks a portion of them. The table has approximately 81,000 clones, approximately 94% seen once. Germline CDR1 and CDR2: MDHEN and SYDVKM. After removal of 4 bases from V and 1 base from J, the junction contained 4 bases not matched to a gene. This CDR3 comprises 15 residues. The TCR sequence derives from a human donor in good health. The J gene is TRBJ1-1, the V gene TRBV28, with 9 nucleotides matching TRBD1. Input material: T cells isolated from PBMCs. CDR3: CASSSYRGPNTEAFF. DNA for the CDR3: TGTGCCAGCAGTTCTTACAGGGGGCCGAACACTGAAGCTTTCTTT.